These T cell receptor beta chains were read from a single sample in a study of T cells in Graves' hyperthyroidism and ophthalmopathy. Via MiXCR, TCRdb re-called the multiplex PCR reads, giving one row per CDR3 protein. The table lists about 600,000 distinct CDR3 sequences, roughly 16% of them singletons, with less than 3.5% in the top ten. The sequenced sample was blood. The receptor set was obtained from a woman between 40 and 55 years old with Graves' ophthalmopathy. Each CDR3 is given with its conserved first and last residue. The order of the fields is V gene, D gene, clone size, J gene, CDR3 protein, CDR3 DNA. The D gene is left open where the match is weak. Clone size appears in some rows only: once, few, many, or a class for an expanded clone.

TRBV2	NA	NA	TRBJ2-2	CATEEGSISGELFF	TGTGCCACCGAGGAGGGGTCTATCTCCGGGGAGCTGTTTTTT
TRBV7-9	NA	NA	TRBJ1-1	CASSLDGEAFF	TGTGCCAGCAGCTTGGACGGAGAAGCTTTCTTT
TRBV12-3/TRBV12-4	NA	many	TRBJ1-3	CASSSYRVGGNTIYF	TGTGCCAGCAGTTCGTACAGGGTCGGTGGAAACACCATATATTTT
TRBV5-1	NA	few	TRBJ2-5	CASTRNSYSQETQYF	TGCGCCAGCACCAGAAACTCGTACAGCCAAGAGACCCAGTACTTC
TRBV20-1	NA	NA	TRBJ1-2	CSARGGAPNYGYTF	TGCAGTGCTAGGGGGGGGGCACCTAACTATGGCTACACCTTC
TRBV11-2	TRBD2	few	TRBJ2-1	CASSLSASGSLREQFF	TGTGCCAGCAGCTTATCGGCTAGCGGGAGTCTTCGAGAGCAGTTCTTC
TRBV5-8	TRBD2	NA	TRBJ2-5	CASRAVGTSGETQYF	TGTGCCAGCAGGGCTGTCGGGACTAGCGGGGAGACCCAGTACTTC
TRBV3-1	TRBD2	few	TRBJ2-2	CASSQDLAGATGELSF	TGTGCCAGCAGCCAAGACCTAGCGGGGGCCACCGGGGAGCTGTCTTTT
TRBV11-2	TRBD1	NA	TRBJ1-1	CASSIGTGAYTEAFF	TGTGCCAGCAGCATTGGGACAGGGGCATACACTGAAGCTTTCTTT
TRBV2	NA	NA	TRBJ2-5	CASSEEDGLGETQYF	TGTGCCAGCAGTGAAGAGGACGGGCTGGGAGAGACCCAGTACTTC
TRBV10-3	NA	NA	TRBJ2-5	CAISRDKGTQYF	TGTGCCATTTCCCGGGACAAGGGGACCCAGTACTTC
TRBV7-9	NA	few	TRBJ2-5	CASSLRLRAEETQYF	TGTGCCAGCAGCTTACGTCTCCGGGCCGAAGAGACCCAGTACTTC
TRBV7-9	TRBD1	NA	TRBJ1-2	CASSSPPGQGYGYTF	TGTGCCAGCAGCAGCCCGCCGGGACAGGGATATGGCTACACCTTC
TRBV6-1	NA	few	TRBJ1-4	CASTRTGATNEKLFF	TGTGCCAGCACTCGAACGGGTGCAACTAATGAAAAACTGTTTTTT
TRBV11-2	NA	many	TRBJ2-7	CASSFPGAVYEQYF	TGTGCCAGCAGCTTTCCGGGGGCGGTGTACGAGCAGTACTTC
TRBV6-1	TRBD1	few	TRBJ1-6	CASRPTGDHSPLHF	TGTGCCAGCCGACCGACAGGGGACCATTCACCCCTCCACTTT
TRBV7-9	NA	NA	TRBJ1-3	CASSLAGTFGNTIYF	TGTGCCAGCAGCTTAGCCGGGACGTTCGGAAACACCATATATTTT
TRBV5-1	TRBD2	few	TRBJ2-3	CASSLETSGIGDTQYF	TGCGCCAGCAGCTTGGAGACTAGCGGGATTGGAGATACGCAGTATTTT
TRBV7-2	TRBD2	many	TRBJ2-1	CASSSPAGVYNEQFF	TGTGCCAGCAGCTCCCCAGCGGGGGTGTACAATGAGCAGTTCTTC
TRBV2	NA	many	TRBJ2-5	CASTLRDNQETQYF	TGTGCCAGCACACTCCGGGACAACCAAGAGACCCAGTACTTC
TRBV6-1	NA	many	TRBJ2-7	CASRVPKGEQYF	TGTGCCAGCAGGGTCCCAAAAGGGGAGCAGTACTTC
TRBV29-1	TRBD2	few	TRBJ2-5	CSVGGTSGETIQETQYF	TGCAGCGTGGGGGGGACTAGCGGGGAAACTATCCAAGAGACCCAGTACTTC
TRBV9	NA	few	TRBJ1-5	CASSEGPSQPQHF	TGTGCCAGCAGCGAGGGACCGTCCCAGCCCCAGCATTTT
TRBV29-1	NA	few	TRBJ1-2	CSATGGADGYTF	TGCAGCGCCACAGGAGGGGCGGATGGCTACACCTTC
TRBV7-8	TRBD1	NA	TRBJ1-5	CASSLGSRGQGQPQHF	TGTGCCAGCAGCTTAGGGAGCAGGGGGCAGGGACAGCCCCAGCATTTT
TRBV2	NA	many	TRBJ1-2	CASRPGTRAGQYGYTF	TGTGCCAGCAGGCCGGGGACCAGGGCCGGCCAATATGGCTACACCTTC
TRBV12-3/TRBV12-4	NA	many	TRBJ2-5	CASSPLLGETQYF	TGTGCCAGCAGCCCGCTTCTTGGGGAGACCCAGTACTTC
TRBV2	NA	many	TRBJ2-1	CASSAFKADNEQFF	TGTGCCAGCAGTGCTTTTAAGGCGGACAATGAGCAGTTCTTC
TRBV6-2/TRBV6-3	NA	NA	TRBJ2-1	CASTYSISGNEQFF	TGTGCCAGCACCTACTCGATATCCGGCAATGAGCAGTTCTTC
TRBV2	TRBD2	many	TRBJ2-7	CASSEAYLAGDFYEQYF	TGTGCCAGCAGTGAAGCGTATCTAGCGGGAGATTTCTACGAGCAGTACTTC
TRBV12-3/TRBV12-4	TRBD2	many	TRBJ2-3	CASFWEGSPDTQYF	TGTGCCAGCTTTTGGGAGGGGAGCCCAGATACGCAGTATTTT
TRBV20-1	NA	NA	TRBJ1-5	CSARLKGNPLYSNQPQHF	TGCAGTGCTAGATTGAAGGGGAATCCGCTTTATAGCAATCAGCCCCAGCATTTT
TRBV27	NA	many	TRBJ1-2	CASTSKRNNYGYTF	TGTGCCAGCACCTCGAAACGGAACAACTATGGCTACACCTTC
TRBV5-1	TRBD2	many	TRBJ2-1	CASSVFSGRAVNEQFF	TGCGCCAGCAGCGTCTTTAGCGGGAGGGCCGTCAATGAGCAGTTCTTC
TRBV7-9	TRBD1	few	TRBJ1-1	CASNDRGDTEAFF	TGTGCCAGCAACGACAGGGGGGACACTGAAGCTTTCTTT
TRBV28	NA	few	TRBJ2-5	CASSLIGTQYF	TGTGCCAGCAGTTTAATTGGGACCCAGTACTTC
TRBV27	NA	many	TRBJ1-5	CASSAWTENQPQHF	TGTGCCAGCAGTGCTTGGACTGAGAATCAGCCCCAGCATTTT